The TCR beta chain described here comes from a study of OX40 agonist ivuxolimab in advanced cancers. For the study at large: An agonistic anti-OX40 (CD134) antibody, ivuxolimab, was used to treat the patients. Melanoma, hepatocellular carcinoma, head and neck or renal cell cancer occurred in dose-escalation patients.

Method: immunoSEQ multiplex PCR; TCRdb's copy keeps in-frame clones and lacks some. The profile shows some 64,000 clones, about nine tenths of them singletons. V was cut by 7 bases and J by 5 bases, with 14 bases left in between. CDR1 is LNHDA, CDR2 SQIVND, per germline (reference sequence). This CDR3 is 13 amino acids long. This clone was picked up a small number of times. The TCR was taken from an adult with an advanced solid tumor such as melanoma, head and neck, liver or kidney cancer. V gene TRBV19 combines with J gene TRBJ2-5; D not certain. The material was CD4+ or CD8+ T cells sorted from blood, obtained in a trial of the OX40 agonist ivuxolimab. The CDR3 DNA follows: TGTGCCAGTAACGACGGTAGGATGGAGACCCAGTACTTC. Amino acid sequence: CASNDGRMETQYF.